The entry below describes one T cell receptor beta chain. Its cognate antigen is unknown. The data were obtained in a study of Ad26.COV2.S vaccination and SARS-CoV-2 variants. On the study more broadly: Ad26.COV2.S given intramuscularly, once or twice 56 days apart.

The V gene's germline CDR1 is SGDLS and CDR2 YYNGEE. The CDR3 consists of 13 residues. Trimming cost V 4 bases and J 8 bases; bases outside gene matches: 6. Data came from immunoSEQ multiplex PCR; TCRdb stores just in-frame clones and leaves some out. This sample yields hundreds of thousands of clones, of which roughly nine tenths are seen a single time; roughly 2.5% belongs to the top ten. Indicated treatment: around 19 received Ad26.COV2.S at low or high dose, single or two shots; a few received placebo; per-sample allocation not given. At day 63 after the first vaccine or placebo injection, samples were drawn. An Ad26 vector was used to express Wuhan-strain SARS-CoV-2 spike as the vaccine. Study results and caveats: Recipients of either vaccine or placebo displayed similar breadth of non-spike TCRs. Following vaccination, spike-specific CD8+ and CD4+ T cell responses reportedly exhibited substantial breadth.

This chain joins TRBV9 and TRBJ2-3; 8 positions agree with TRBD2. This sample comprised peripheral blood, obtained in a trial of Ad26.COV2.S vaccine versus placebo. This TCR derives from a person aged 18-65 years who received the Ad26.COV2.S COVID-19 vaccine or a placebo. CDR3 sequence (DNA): TGTGCCAGCAGCCCCGGGAGGGGAGTTACGCAGTATTTT. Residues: CASSPGRGVTQYF.